This passage covers 10 T cell receptor gamma chains from one sample sequenced in a study of gamma-delta T cells after stem cell transplantation. TCRdb repeated clone calling on the RT-PCR reads with CATT. Of 1,000 to 1,500 gamma-chain clones in the sample, 86% were seen once. The sample was gamma-delta T cells. Every receptor here comes from a human donor. It is not recorded whose cells these are; they may come from a transplant donor.

J is TRGJ1 or TRGJ2 and V is TRGV4. As TCRdb names no J gene, one was assigned here on the basis of a DNA match to germline. This CDR3 has 13 residues. Looked up from germline, CDR1 is EGSTGY and CDR2 is YDSYTSSV. V gave up 5 bases and J gave up 5 bases; unmatched junction bases: 9. The CDR3 sequence: CATWGRGNYKKLF. As DNA, the CDR3 is TGTGCCACCTGGGGGCGAGGGAATTATAAGAAACTCTTT.

The chain's CDR3 is CATWDGVKKLF. The CDR3 nucleotides are TGTGCCACCTGGGATGGGGTTAAGAAACTCTTT. This chain links TRGV4 with TRGJ1 or TRGJ2. No J segment appears in TCRdb, so it was assigned here by matching the sequence to germline. With V trimmed by 0 bases and J by 9 bases, 2 bases remained unmatched. CDR3 length: 11 amino acids. The germline V gene has CDR1 EGSTGY and CDR2 YDSYTSSV.

This clone was counted once. The J gene is given as TRGJ1 or TRGJ2, and the V gene is not called. This CDR3 contains 13 residues. This chain's CDR3 is CATWDGRYYKKLF. The CDR3 coding sequence is TGTGCCACCTGGGACGGGCGGTATTATAAGAAACTCTTT.

This rearrangement joins TRGV9 to TRGJ1 or TRGJ2. TCRdb records no J gene; here it was assigned by comparing the DNA to germline. Unmatched junction bases numbered 10, after V lost 0 bases and J lost 11 bases. Germline loops: CDR1 GITISATS, CDR2 ISYDGTV (reference sequence). This CDR3 contains 13 residues. In DNA, the CDR3 is TGTGCCTTGTGGGAGGTGCATTGGGGAGAGAAACTCTTT. Translated: CALWEVHWGEKLF.

The gene calls are TRGV8 and TRGJ1 or TRGJ2. Assignment of the J gene here rests on matching the DNA to germline, because TCRdb gives none. The J segment lost 3 bases and the V segment lost 5 bases, leaving 4 bases of the junction unmatched. The CDR3 spans 12 residues. Germline loops: CDR1 VENAVY, CDR2 YDSYNSRV. This chain's CDR3 is CATWGLYYKKLF. CDR3 coding DNA: TGTGCCACCTGGGGGCTTTATTATAAGAAACTCTTT.

V is TRGV9 and J is TRGJP. TCRdb carries no J gene annotation; the J gene was assigned here by matching the DNA with germline. Germline V CDR1 and CDR2: GITISATS, ISYDGTV (reference sequence). There are 15 residues in the CDR3. J lost 11 bases, V lost 0 bases, and 4 bases had no gene match. Written as DNA, the CDR3 is TGTGCCTTGTGGGAGGTGATGGTGGGCAAAAAAATCAAGGTATTT. Encoded protein: CALWEVMVGKKIKVF.

The V gene is TRGV9, the J gene TRGJ1 or TRGJ2. TCRdb carries no J gene annotation; the J gene was assigned here by matching the DNA with germline. Per germline, CDR1 GITISATS and CDR2 ISYDGTV (reference sequence). V gave up 3 bases and J gave up 6 bases; unmatched junction bases: 2. The CDR3 sequence is 11 residues long. This chain's CDR3 is CALWERYKKLF. CDR3 nucleotides: TGTGCCTTGTGGGAGCGTTATAAGAAACTCTTT.

V usage is TRGV4 and J usage is TRGJ1 or TRGJ2. Here the J gene was assigned by germline matching of the DNA, as TCRdb has none. The germline CDR1 and CDR2 sequences are EGSTGY and YDSYTSSV. With V trimmed by 6 bases and J by 1 base, 0 bases remained unmatched. The CDR3 totals 11 residues. This CDR3 is CATWNYYKKLF. The CDR3 DNA reads as TGTGCCACCTGGAATTATTATAAGAAACTCTTT.

The chain links TRGV2 to TRGJ1 or TRGJ2. TCRdb lists no J gene, so it was determined here by aligning the DNA to germline. This CDR3 region has 13 residues. Germline CDR1 EGSNGY, CDR2 YDSYNSKV. The junction had 11 bases not matched to a gene; V was cut back by 9 bases and J by 3 bases. This chain's CDR3 is CATRARGYYKKLF. The CDR3 DNA reads as TGTGCCACCCGGGCCCGGGGTTATTATAAGAAACTCTTT.

In its sample, this clone was seen once. This chain links TRGV8 with TRGJ1 or TRGJ2. The J gene is not listed in TCRdb, so it was assigned here from a DNA match to germline. The V gene's germline CDR1 is VENAVY and CDR2 YDSYNSRV. Losses at the gene ends were 6 bases for V and 6 bases for J; bases not matched to a gene: 5. This CDR3 comprises 11 residues. In DNA, the CDR3 is TGTGCCACCTGGATGGGTTATAAGAAACTCTTT. Translated, it gives CATWMGYKKLF.